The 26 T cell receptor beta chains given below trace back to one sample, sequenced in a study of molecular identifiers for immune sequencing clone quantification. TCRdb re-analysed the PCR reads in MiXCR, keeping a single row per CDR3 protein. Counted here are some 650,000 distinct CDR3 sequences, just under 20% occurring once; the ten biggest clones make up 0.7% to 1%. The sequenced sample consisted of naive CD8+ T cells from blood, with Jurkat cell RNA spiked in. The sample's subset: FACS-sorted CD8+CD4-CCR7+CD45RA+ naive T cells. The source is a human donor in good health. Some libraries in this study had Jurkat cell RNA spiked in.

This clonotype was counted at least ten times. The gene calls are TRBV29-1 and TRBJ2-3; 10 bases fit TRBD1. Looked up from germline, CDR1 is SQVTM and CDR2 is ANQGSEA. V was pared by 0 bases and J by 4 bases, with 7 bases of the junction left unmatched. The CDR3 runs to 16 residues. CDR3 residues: CSVEDPGQGTADTQYF. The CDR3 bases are TGCAGCGTTGAAGACCCGGGACAGGGGACCGCAGATACGCAGTATTTT.

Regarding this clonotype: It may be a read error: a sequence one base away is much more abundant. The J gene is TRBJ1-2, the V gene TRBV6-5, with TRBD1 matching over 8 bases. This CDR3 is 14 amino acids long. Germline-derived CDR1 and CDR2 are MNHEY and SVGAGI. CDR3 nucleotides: TGTGCCAGCAGGACAGGGGAAACTAACTGTGGCTACACCTTC. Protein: CASRTGETNCGYTF.

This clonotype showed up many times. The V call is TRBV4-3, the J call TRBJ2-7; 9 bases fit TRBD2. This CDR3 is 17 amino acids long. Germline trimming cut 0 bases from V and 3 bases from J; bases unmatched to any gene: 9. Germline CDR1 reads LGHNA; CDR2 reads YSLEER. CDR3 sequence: CASSQDYSLAGHYEQYF. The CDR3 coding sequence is TGCGCCAGCAGCCAAGATTATAGCCTAGCGGGGCACTACGAGCAGTACTTC.

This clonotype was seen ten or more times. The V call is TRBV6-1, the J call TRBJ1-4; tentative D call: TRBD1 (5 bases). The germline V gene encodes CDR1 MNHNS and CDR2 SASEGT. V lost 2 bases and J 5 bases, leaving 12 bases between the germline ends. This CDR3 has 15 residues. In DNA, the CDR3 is TGTGCCAGCAGTGAATGGGGGACCTCCAATGAAAAACTGTTTTTT. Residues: CASSEWGTSNEKLFF.

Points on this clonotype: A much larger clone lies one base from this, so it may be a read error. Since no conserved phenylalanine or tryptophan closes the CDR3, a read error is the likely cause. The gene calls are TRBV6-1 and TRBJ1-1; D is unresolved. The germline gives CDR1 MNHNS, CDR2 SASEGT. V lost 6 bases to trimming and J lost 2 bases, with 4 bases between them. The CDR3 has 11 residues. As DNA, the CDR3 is TGTGCCAGCAGCGATAACACTGAAGCTTTCTGT. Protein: CASSDNTEAFC.

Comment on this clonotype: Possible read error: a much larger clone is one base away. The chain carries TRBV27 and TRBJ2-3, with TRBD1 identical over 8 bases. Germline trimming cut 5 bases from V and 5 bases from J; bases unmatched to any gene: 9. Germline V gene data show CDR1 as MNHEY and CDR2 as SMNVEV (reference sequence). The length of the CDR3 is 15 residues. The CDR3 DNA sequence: TGTGCCAGCAGTCTTTACGGACAGGGTGTAGATACGCAGTATTTT. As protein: CASSLYGQGVDTQYF.

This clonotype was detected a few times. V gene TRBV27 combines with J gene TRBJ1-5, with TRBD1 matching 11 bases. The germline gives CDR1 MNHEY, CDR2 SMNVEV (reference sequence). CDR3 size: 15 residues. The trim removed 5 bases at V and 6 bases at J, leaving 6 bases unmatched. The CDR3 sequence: CASSPGTGGRQPQHF. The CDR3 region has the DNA TGTGCCAGCAGTCCCGGGACAGGGGGACGTCAGCCCCAGCATTTT.

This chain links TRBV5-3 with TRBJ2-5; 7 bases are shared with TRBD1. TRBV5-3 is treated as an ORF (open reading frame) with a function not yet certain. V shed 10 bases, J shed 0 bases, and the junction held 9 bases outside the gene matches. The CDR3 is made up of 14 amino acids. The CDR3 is CARIGTAYQETQYF. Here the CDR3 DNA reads TGTGCCCGTATAGGGACAGCCTACCAAGAGACCCAGTACTTC.

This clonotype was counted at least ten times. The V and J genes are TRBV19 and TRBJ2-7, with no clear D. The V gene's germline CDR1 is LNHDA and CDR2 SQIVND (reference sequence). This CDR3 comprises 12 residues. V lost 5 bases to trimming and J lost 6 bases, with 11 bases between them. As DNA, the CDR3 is TGTGCCAGTAGTGTTGGCAGCCTCGAGCAGTACTTC. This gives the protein CASSVGSLEQYF.

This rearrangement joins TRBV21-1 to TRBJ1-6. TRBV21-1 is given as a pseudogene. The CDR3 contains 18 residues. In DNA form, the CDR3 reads TGTGCCAGCAGCAAAGGCGGGGGGAGAAGCTCCTATAATTCACCCCTCCACTTT. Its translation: CASSKGGGRSSYNSPLHF.

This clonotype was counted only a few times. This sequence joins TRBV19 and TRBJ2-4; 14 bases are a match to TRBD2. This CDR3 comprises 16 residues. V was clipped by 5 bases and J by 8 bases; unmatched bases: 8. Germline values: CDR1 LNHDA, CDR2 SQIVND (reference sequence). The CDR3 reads CASSVIGTSGRDIQYF. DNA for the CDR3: TGTGCCAGTAGTGTCATCGGGACTAGCGGGAGAGACATTCAGTACTTC.

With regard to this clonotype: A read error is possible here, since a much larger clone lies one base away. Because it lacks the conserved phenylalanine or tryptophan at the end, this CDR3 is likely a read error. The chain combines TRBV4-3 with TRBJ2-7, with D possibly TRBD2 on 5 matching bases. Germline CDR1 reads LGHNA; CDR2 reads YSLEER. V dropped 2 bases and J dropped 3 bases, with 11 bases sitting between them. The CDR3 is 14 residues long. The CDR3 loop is CASSQMTGYYEQYL. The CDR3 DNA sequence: TGCGCCAGCAGCCAAATGACGGGATACTACGAGCAGTACCTC.

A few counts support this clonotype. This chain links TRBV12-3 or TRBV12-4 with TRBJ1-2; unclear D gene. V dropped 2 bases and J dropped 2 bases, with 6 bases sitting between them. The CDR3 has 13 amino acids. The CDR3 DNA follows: TGTGCCAGCAGTTTAATACGGAACTATGGCTACACCTTC. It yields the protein CASSLIRNYGYTF.

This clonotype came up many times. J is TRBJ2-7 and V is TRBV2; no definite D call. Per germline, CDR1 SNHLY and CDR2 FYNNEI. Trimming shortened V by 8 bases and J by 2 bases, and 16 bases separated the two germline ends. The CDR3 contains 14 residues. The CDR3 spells CASHSPGDTYEQYF. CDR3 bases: TGTGCCAGCCATTCACCCGGAGACACCTACGAGCAGTACTTC.

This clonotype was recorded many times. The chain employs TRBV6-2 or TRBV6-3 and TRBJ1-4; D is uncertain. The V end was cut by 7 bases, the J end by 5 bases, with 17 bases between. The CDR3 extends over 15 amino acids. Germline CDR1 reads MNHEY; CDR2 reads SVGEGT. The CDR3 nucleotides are TGTGCCAGCATGGGGATGGCAGACGTAAATGAAAAACTGTTTTTT. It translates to CASMGMADVNEKLFF.

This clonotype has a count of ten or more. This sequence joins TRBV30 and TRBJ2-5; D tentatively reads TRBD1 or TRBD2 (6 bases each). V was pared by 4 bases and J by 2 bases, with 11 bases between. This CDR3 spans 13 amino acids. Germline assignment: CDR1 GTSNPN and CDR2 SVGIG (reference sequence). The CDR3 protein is CAWTGDLQETQYF. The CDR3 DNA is TGTGCCTGGACAGGGGACTTACAAGAGACCCAGTACTTC.

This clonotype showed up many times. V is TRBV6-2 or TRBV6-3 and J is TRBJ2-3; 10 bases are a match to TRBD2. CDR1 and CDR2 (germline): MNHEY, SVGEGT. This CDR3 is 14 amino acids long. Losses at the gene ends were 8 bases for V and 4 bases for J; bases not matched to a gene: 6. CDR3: CASGLAGASDTQYF. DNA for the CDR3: TGTGCCAGCGGGCTAGCGGGAGCCTCAGATACGCAGTATTTT.

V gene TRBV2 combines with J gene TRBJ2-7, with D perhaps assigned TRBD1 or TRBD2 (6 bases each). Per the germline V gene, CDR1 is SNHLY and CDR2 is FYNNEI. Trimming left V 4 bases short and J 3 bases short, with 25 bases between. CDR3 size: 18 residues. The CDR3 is CASSGRGIRRAAVYEQYF. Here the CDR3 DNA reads TGTGCCAGCAGTGGGAGGGGGATCAGAAGGGCCGCCGTCTACGAGCAGTACTTC.

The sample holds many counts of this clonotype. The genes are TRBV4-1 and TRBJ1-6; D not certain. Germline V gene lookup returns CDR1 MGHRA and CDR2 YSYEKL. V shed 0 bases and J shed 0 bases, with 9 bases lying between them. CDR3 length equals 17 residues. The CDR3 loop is CASSQDRINSYNSPLHF. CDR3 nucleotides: TGCGCCAGCAGCCAAGACAGAATTAACTCCTATAATTCACCCCTCCACTTT.

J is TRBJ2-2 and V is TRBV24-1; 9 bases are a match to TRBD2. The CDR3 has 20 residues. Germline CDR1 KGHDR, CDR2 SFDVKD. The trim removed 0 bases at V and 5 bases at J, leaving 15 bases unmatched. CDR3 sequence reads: CATSDLPRTFSGSVTGELFF. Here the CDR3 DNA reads TGTGCCACCAGTGATTTGCCCCGAACATTTAGCGGGAGTGTAACCGGGGAGCTGTTTTTT.

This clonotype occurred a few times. The chain's CDR3 is CASCPTSQDNEQFF. The DNA of the CDR3 is TGTGCCAGCTGCCCGACTAGTCAGGACAATGAGCAGTTCTTC. The chain employs TRBV6-2 or TRBV6-3 and TRBJ2-1, with a possible D match to TRBD2 (6 bases). The germline V gene has CDR1 MNHEY and CDR2 SVGEGT. CDR3 length equals 14 residues. V dropped 8 bases and J dropped 5 bases, with 16 bases sitting between them.

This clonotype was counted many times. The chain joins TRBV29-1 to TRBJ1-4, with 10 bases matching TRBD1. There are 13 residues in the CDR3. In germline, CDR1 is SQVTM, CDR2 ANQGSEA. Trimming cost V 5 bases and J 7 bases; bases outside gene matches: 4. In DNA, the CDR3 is TGCAGCGTTAGTCGGACAGGGGGTGAAAAACTGTTTTTT. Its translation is CSVSRTGGEKLFF.

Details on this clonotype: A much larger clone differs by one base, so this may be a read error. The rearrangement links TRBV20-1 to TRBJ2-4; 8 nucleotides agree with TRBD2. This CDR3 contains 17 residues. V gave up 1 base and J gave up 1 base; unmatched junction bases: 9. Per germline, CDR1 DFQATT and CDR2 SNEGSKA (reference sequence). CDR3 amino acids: CSARALAVGHAKNIQYF. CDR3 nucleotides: TGCAGTGCTAGAGCACTAGCGGTGGGCCACGCCAAAAACATTCAGTACTTC.

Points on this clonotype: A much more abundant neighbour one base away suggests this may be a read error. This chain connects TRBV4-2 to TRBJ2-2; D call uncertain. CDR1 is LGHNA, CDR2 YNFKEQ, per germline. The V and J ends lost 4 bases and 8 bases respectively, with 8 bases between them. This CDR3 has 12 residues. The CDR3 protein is CASSRGRGELFF. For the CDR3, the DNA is TGTGCCAGCAGCCGAGGAAGAGGGGAGCTGTTTTTT.

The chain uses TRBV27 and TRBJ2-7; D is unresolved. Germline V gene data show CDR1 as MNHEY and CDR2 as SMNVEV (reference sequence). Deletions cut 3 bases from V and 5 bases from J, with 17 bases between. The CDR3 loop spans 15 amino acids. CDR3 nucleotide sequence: TGTGCCAGCAGTTTGGGTCGGGTTTATCGCCACGAGCAGTACTTC. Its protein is CASSLGRVYRHEQYF.

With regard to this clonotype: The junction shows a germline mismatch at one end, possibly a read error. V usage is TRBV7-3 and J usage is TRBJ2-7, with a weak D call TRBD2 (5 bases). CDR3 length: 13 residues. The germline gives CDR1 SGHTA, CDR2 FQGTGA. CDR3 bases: TGTGCCAGCAGCTTCGAGGGCCGGTGGCCAAAGTGGTTC. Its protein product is CASSFEGRWPKWF.